These T cell receptor beta chains were read from a single sample in a study of cytomegalovirus exposure and HLA in healthy donors. Using immunoSEQ multiplex PCR, the repertoire was profiled, and TCRdb retains in-frame clones only, with some absent. The sample totals about 53,000 clones. Sequenced material: PBMCs. The receptor source for this set is a man aged 18-30 years in good health and CMV-seropositive. CDR3s include the opening cysteine and the closing phenylalanine or tryptophan. A D gene is named only where the DNA matches it firmly. Expanded clones get a size class; other rows say once, few or many, or leave the size out.

abundance	d_gene	v_gene	j_gene	CDR3nt	CDR3aa
NA	NA	TRBV27	TRBJ2-7	TGTGCCAGCAGTTTAGGGGCAGCCTCCTACGAGCAGTACTTC	CASSLGAASYEQYF
NA	TRBD2	TRBV6-1	TRBJ2-7	TGTGCCAGCACTGGAATCAGCGGGAGGGCCTACGAGCAGTACTTC	CASTGISGRAYEQYF
NA	TRBD2	TRBV9	TRBJ2-7	TGTGCCAGCAGCCCGAGCGGGAGTGGGTACGAGCAGTACTTC	CASSPSGSGYEQYF
NA	NA	TRBV29-1	TRBJ2-3	TGCAGCGTTACGGGCGGGAGCACAGATACGCAGTATTTT	CSVTGGSTDTQYF
NA	NA	TRBV12-5	TRBJ1-2	TGTGCTAGTGGTTTGCCACGGGACGGGAGGAACTATGGCTACACCTTC	CASGLPRDGRNYGYTF
medium-sized	TRBD2	TRBV6-4	TRBJ2-2	TGTGCCAGCAGTGACGGACAGGGAGCGGGAGGGCCCGGGGAGCTGTTTTTT	CASSDGQGAGGPGELFF
NA	TRBD1	TRBV28	TRBJ2-7	TGTGCCAGCATAACGGTGAGGAGCAGGGGGTACGAGCAGTACTTC	CASITVRSRGYEQYF
NA	TRBD1	TRBV7-9	TRBJ1-3	TGTGCCAGCAGCCAGGGACAGGATGCTGGAAACACCATATATTTT	CASSQGQDAGNTIYF
NA	NA	TRBV5-4	TRBJ2-7	TGTGCCAGCAGCTCGGGGAACGAGCAGTACTTC	CASSSGNEQYF
NA	TRBD1	TRBV4-1	TRBJ1-1	TGCGCCAGCAGCCAAGCGGACAGGAGGGTGTCTGAAGCTTTCTTT	CASSQADRRVSEAFF
NA	TRBD2	TRBV19	TRBJ2-7	TGTGCCAGTAAGAGTAGCGGGATTTCCAGCGAGCAGTACTTC	CASKSSGISSEQYF
NA	NA	TRBV28	TRBJ2-7	TGTGCCAGCAGTTTATTCGCAGGGGGGTCCTACGAGCAGTACTTC	CASSLFAGGSYEQYF
NA	TRBD2	TRBV6-1	TRBJ2-2	TGTGCCAGCTGGTCGGGACTAGCGGGCACCGGGGAGCTGTTTTTT	CASWSGLAGTGELFF
NA	TRBD2	TRBV6-1	TRBJ2-7	TGTGCCAGCAGTCCCGGGACTAGCGCATCCTACGAGCAGTACTTC	CASSPGTSASYEQYF
NA	TRBD2	TRBV7-9	TRBJ2-1	TGTGCCAGCAGCTCATCCGGGACTAGGACGTTCTTC	CASSSSGTRTFF
NA	NA	TRBV11-2	TRBJ1-1	TGTGCCAGCAGCTTGTTCAGGCCCAAAGCTTTCTTT	CASSLFRPKAFF
NA	TRBD1	TRBV10-1	TRBJ1-5	TGCGCTTGGGACAGGGATCAGCCCCAGCATTTT	CAWDRDQPQHF
NA	TRBD2	TRBV6-1	TRBJ2-7	TGTGCCAGCCGCGCGGGAGGGACCTCCTACGAGCAGTACTTC	CASRAGGTSYEQYF
NA	NA	TRBV6-5	TRBJ1-4	TGTGCCAGCAGTTACGACAGGCCCGGGGGGAAACTGTTTTTT	CASSYDRPGGKLFF
NA	NA	TRBV4-1	TRBJ2-5	TGCGCCAGCAGCCAAGATTTCGCCCGGGGAGGTAGGGAGACCCAGTACTTC	CASSQDFARGGRETQYF
NA	NA	TRBV29-1	TRBJ2-2	TGCAGCGTTGGCGGAGACACCGGGGAGCTGTTTTTT	CSVGGDTGELFF
NA	NA	TRBV6-5	TRBJ2-1	TGTGCCAGCAGTCCTCCTTCCGGCAATGAGCAGTTCTTC	CASSPPSGNEQFF
NA	TRBD2	TRBV19	TRBJ2-5	TGTGCCAGTAGTATATCCGGGGGGTCGGTCCAAGAGACCCAGTACTTC	CASSISGGSVQETQYF
NA	TRBD1	TRBV2	TRBJ2-4	TGTGCCAGCGCACCGACAGGGACCAAAAACATTCAGTACTTC	CASAPTGTKNIQYF
NA	TRBD2	TRBV7-3	TRBJ2-3	TGTGCCAGCAGCCCCACTAGCGGGGGGTTAGATACGCAGTATTTT	CASSPTSGGLDTQYF
NA	TRBD1	TRBV7-9	TRBJ2-7	TGTGCCAGCAGCTCACAGGGGTACGAGCAGTACTTC	CASSSQGYEQYF
NA	NA	TRBV28	TRBJ1-2	TGTGCCAGCACCCTAGCTTCCTATGGCTACACCTTC	CASTLASYGYTF
NA	TRBD1	TRBV30	TRBJ1-2	TGTGCCTGGATTGGACAGGGTGGCCACTATGGCTACACCTTC	CAWIGQGGHYGYTF
NA	NA	TRBV29-1	TRBJ1-1	TGCAGCGTTGAAGATCGGGGGGCGAACACTGAAGCTTTCTTT	CSVEDRGANTEAFF
NA	NA	TRBV27	TRBJ1-2	TGTGCCAGCAGTTTAAGGAGTACGGCCTATGGCTACACCTTC	CASSLRSTAYGYTF
NA	NA	TRBV27	TRBJ2-5	TGTGCCAGCGGGGGGGGACAAGTCTGGGAGACCCAGTACTTC	CASGGGQVWETQYF
NA	TRBD1	TRBV29-1	TRBJ2-7	TGCAGCGTGGCCCGACAGGGCTCCTACGAGCAGTACTTC	CSVARQGSYEQYF
NA	NA	TRBV11-2	TRBJ1-1	TGTGCCAGCAGCATACTCACCGGGACAAACACTGAAGCTTTCTTT	CASSILTGTNTEAFF
NA	TRBD1	TRBV5-4	TRBJ2-1	TGTGCCAGCAGCTGGCCGGGACAGAGGGATGAGCAGTTCTTC	CASSWPGQRDEQFF
NA	TRBD2	TRBV5-6	TRBJ2-5	TGTGCCAGCAGCCACTGGACTAGCGGTGCTAGGACCCAGTACTTC	CASSHWTSGARTQYF
NA	NA	TRBV28	TRBJ1-2	TGTGCCAGCAGTTTACCGGACAGAAGTAACTATGGCTACACCTTC	CASSLPDRSNYGYTF
NA	TRBD2	TRBV27	TRBJ2-3	TGTGCCAGCAGTCCAACCTCTAGCGGGAGAGGTATCACAGATACGCAGTATTTT	CASSPTSSGRGITDTQYF
NA	NA	TRBV5-1	TRBJ1-3	TGCGCCAGGCGGGGGGGCGGTGGAAACACCATATATTTT	CARRGGGGNTIYF
NA	TRBD1	TRBV18	TRBJ1-6	TGTGCCAGCTCACCATCCAGGGGGAGGAATTCACCCCTCCACTTT	CASSPSRGRNSPLHF
NA	NA	TRBV25-1	TRBJ2-7	TGTGCCAGCAGTGAGGAGGGGCAGAGAAACGAGCAGTACTTC	CASSEEGQRNEQYF